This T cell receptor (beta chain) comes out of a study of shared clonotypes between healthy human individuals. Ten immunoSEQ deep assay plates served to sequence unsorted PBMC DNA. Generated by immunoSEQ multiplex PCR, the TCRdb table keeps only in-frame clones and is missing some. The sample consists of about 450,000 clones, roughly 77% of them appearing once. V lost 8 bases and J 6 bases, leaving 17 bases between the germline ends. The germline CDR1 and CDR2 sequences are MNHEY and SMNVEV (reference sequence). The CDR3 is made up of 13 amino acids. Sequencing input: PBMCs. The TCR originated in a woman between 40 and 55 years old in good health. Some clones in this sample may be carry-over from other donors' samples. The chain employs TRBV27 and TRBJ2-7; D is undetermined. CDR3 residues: CASRIGRVGEQYF. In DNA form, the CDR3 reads TGTGCCAGCCGAATCGGACGCGTCGGCGAGCAGTACTTC.